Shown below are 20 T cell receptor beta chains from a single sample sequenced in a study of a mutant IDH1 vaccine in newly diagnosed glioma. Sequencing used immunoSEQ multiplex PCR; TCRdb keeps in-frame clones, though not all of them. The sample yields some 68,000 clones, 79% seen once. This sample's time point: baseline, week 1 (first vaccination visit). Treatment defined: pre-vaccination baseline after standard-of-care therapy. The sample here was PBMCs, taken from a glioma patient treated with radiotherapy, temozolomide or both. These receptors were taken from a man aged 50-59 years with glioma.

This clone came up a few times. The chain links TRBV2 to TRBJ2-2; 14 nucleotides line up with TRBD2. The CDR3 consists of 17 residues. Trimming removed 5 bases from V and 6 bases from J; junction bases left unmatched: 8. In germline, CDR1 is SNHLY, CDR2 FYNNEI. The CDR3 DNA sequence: TGTGCCAGCAGTATGACTAGCGGGGGGGGTGTGGCCGGGGAGCTGTTTTTT. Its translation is CASSMTSGGGVAGELFF. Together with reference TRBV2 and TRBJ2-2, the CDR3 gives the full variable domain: EPEVTQTPSHQVTQMGQEVILRCVPISNHLYFYWYRQILGQKVEFLVSFYNNEISEKSEIFDDQFSVERPDGSNFTLKIRSTKLEDSAMYFCASSMTSGGGVAGELFFGEGSRLTVL.

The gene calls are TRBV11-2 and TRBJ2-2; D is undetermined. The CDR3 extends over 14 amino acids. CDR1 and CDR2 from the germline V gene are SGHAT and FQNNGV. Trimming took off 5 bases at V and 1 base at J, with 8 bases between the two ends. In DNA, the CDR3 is TGTGCCAGCAGCACTCCCCGGAACACCGGGGAGCTGTTTTTT. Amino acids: CASSTPRNTGELFF.

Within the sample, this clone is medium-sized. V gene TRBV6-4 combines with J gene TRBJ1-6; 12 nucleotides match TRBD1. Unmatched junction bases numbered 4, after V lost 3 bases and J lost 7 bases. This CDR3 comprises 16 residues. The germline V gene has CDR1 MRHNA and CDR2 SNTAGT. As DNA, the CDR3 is TGTGCCAGCAGTGAGTTGGGACAGGGGGCCAATTCACCCCTCCACTTT. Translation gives CASSELGQGANSPLHF.

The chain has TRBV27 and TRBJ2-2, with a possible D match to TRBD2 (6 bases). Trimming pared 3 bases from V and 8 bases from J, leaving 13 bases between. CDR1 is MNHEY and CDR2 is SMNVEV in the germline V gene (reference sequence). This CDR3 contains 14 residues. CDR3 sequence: CASSLTSGLGELFF. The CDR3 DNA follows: TGTGCCAGCAGTTTGACTAGTGGATTGGGGGAGCTGTTTTTT.

The CDR3 reads CSASRSDTQYF. CDR3 coding DNA: TGCAGTGCTAGTAGGTCAGATACGCAGTATTTT. The chain couples TRBV20-1 to TRBJ2-3; no firm D call. CDR1 DFQATT and CDR2 SNEGSKA come from the germline V gene (reference sequence). This CDR3 has 11 amino acids. Between the trimmed V and J ends, which lost 3 bases and 4 bases, there was a span of 5 bases.

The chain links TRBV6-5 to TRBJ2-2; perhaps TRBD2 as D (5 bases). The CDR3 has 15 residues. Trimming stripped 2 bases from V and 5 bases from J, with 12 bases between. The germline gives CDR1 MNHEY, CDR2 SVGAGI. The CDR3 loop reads CASSYGRVGTGELFF. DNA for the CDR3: TGTGCCAGCAGTTACGGGCGGGTCGGGACCGGGGAGCTGTTTTTT.

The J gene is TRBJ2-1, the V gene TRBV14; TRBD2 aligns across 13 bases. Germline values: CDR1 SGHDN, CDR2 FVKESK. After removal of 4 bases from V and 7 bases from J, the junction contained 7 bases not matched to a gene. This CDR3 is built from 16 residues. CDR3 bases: TGTGCCAGCAGCCCATCGACTAGCGGGGGGTTAAATGAGCAGTTCTTC. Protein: CASSPSTSGGLNEQFF. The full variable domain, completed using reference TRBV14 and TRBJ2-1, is EAGVTQFPSHSVIEKGQTVTLRCDPISGHDNLYWYRRVMGKEIKFLLHFVKESKQDESGMPNNRFLAERTGGTYSTLKVQPAELEDSGVYFCASSPSTSGGLNEQFFGPGTRLTVL.

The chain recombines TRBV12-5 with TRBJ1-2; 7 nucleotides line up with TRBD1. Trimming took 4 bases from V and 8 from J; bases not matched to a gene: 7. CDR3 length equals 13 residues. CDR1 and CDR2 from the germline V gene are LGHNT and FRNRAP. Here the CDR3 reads CASGSGQSNGYTF. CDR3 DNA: TGTGCTAGTGGTTCGGGACAGTCTAACGGCTACACCTTC. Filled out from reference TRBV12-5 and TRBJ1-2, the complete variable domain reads DARVTQTPRHKVTEMGQEVTMRCQPILGHNTVFWYRQTMMQGLELLAYFRNRAPLDDSGMPKDRFSAEMPDATLATLKIQPSEPRDSAVYFCASGSGQSNGYTFGSGTRLTVV.

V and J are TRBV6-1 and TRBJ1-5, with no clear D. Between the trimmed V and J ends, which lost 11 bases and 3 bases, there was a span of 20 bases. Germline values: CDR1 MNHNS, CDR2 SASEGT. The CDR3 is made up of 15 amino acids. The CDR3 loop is CASLADQLPNQPQHF. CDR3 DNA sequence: TGTGCCTCTCTGGCAGACCAATTACCCAATCAGCCCCAGCATTTT.

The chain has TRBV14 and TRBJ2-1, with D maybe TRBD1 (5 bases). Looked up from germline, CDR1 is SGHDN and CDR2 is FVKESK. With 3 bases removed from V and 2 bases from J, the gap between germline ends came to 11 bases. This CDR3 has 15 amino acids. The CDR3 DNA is TGTGCCAGCAGCCAGCAGGGAAGCCCCTACAATGAGCAGTTCTTC. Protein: CASSQQGSPYNEQFF.

The CDR3 is CASSVGAGQEGTGELFF. The CDR3 bases are TGTGCCAGCAGCGTAGGTGCCGGACAGGAGGGTACCGGGGAGCTGTTTTTT. This chain connects TRBV9 to TRBJ2-2; weak D call: TRBD1 (7 bases). The CDR3 runs 17 residues. Germline assignment: CDR1 SGDLS and CDR2 YYNGEE. V was shortened by 0 bases and J by 5 bases, with 17 bases between the two germline ends. Variable domain in full (rest from reference TRBV9 and TRBJ2-2): DSGVTQTPKHLITATGQRVTLRCSPRSGDLSVYWYQQSLDQGLQFLIQYYNGEERAKGNILERFSAQQFPDLHSELNLSSLELGDSALYFCASSVGAGQEGTGELFFGEGSRLTVL.

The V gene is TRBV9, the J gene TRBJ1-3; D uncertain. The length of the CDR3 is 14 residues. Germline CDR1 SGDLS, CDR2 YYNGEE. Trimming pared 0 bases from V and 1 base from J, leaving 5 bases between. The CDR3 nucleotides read TGTGCCAGCAGCGTAGTAGGTTCTGGAAACACCATATATTTT. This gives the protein CASSVVGSGNTIYF. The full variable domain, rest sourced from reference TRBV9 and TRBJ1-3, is DSGVTQTPKHLITATGQRVTLRCSPRSGDLSVYWYQQSLDQGLQFLIQYYNGEERAKGNILERFSAQQFPDLHSELNLSSLELGDSALYFCASSVVGSGNTIYFGEGSWLTVV.

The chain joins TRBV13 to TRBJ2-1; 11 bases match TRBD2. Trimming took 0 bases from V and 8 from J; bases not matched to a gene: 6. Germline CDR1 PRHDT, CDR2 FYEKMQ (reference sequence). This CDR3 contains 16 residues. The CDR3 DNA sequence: TGTGCCAGCAGCTTAGGCCTACTAGCGGGGGTAGATGAGCAGTTCTTC. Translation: CASSLGLLAGVDEQFF.

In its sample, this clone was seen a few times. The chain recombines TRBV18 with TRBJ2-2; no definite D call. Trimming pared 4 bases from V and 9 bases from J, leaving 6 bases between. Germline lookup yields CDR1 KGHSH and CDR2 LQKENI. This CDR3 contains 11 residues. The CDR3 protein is CASSRNRELFF. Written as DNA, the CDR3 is TGTGCCAGCTCACGCAACCGGGAGCTGTTTTTT. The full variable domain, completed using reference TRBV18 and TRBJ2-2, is NAGVMQNPRHLVRRRGQEARLRCSPMKGHSHVYWYRQLPEEGLKFMVYLQKENIIDESGMPKERFSAEFPKEGPSILRIQQVVRGDSAAYFCASSRNRELFFGEGSRLTVL.

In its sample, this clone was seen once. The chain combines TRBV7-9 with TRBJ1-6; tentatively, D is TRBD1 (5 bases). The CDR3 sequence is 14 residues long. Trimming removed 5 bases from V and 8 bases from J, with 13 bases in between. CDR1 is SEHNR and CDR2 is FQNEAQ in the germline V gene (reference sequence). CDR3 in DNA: TGTGCCAGCAGCCGGATGACAGTGGATTCACCCCTCCACTTT. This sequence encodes CASSRMTVDSPLHF.

As DNA, the CDR3 is TGCGCCAGCAGTGAGGGCAGGGGAGCTCAGCCCCAGCATTTT. Translation: CASSEGRGAQPQHF. The chain recombines TRBV10-2 with TRBJ1-5; tentatively, D is TRBD1 (6 bases). This CDR3 is built from 14 residues. Germline CDR1 WSHSY, CDR2 SAAADI. The germline V and J ends were trimmed by 2 bases and 6 bases, with 11 bases remaining between them.

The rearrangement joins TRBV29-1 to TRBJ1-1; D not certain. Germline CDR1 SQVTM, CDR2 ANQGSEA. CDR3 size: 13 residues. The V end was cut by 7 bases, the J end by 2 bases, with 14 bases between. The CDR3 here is CSGIVRSNTEAFF. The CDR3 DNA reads TGCAGCGGCATCGTAAGGAGCAACACTGAAGCTTTCTTT. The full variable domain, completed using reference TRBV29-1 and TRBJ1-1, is SAVISQKPSRDICQRGTSLTIQCQVDSQVTMMFWYRQQPGQSLTLIATANQGSEATYESGFVIDKFPISRPNLTFSTLTVSNMSPEDSSIYLCSGIVRSNTEAFFGQGTRLTVV.

CDR3 coding DNA: TGCGCCAGCAGTGAACAGGGGCACGAGCAGTACTTC. Amino acid sequence: CASSEQGHEQYF. V is TRBV10-2 and J is TRBJ2-7, with TRBD1 matching over 7 bases. The CDR3 totals 12 residues. V trimming: 3 bases; J trimming: 5 bases; junction bases outside the gene matches: 1. Germline assignment: CDR1 WSHSY and CDR2 SAAADI.

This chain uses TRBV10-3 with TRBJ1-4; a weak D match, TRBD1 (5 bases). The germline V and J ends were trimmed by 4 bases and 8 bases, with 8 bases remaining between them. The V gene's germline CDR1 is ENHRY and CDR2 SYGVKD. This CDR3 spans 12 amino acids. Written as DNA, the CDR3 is TGTGCCATCAGTGGGGAGGGGGAAAAACTGTTTTTT. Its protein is CAISGEGEKLFF.

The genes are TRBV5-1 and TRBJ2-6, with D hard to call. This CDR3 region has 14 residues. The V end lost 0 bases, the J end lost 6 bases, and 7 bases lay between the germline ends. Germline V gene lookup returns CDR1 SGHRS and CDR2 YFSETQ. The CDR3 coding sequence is TGCGCCAGCAGCTTGGCCTCAGCGGCCAACGTCCTGACTTTC. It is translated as CASSLASAANVLTF.